The clone carrying this T cell receptor beta chain was recorded a few times. Its specificity is not known. This specimen comes from a study of CD8 T cells in ankylosing spondylitis. The CDR3 is 14 residues long. V dropped 6 bases and J dropped 7 bases, with 16 bases sitting between them. Looked up from germline, CDR1 is ENHRY and CDR2 is SYGVKD. Broader study findings: In ankylosing spondylitis blood, a motif of several highly homologous TCR beta variants appeared characteristic. Before this, some motif variants had been reported in reactive arthritis synovial fluid and blood.

TCRdb recomputed calls from the 5' RACE reads with MiXCR, one row per CDR3 protein. The sample holds around 440,000 distinct CDR3 sequences; roughly 18% are singletons and the top ten take just over 1%. This TCR was recovered from a male donor with ankylosing spondylitis. The chain couples TRBV10-3 to TRBJ2-1; possibly TRBD1 for D (5 bases). Material for sequencing was blood, either unsorted or a sorted T cell fraction (not recorded which). CDR3 DNA: TGTGCCATCAGGCCCACTGGGGCGGAAAATGAGCAGTTCTTC. Amino acid sequence: CAIRPTGAENEQFF.